This is a list of T cell receptor beta chains from one sample in a study of T-cell memory formation after mild COVID-19. MiXCR was run by TCRdb on the 5' RACE reads, yielding one entry per CDR3 protein. The table has 150,000 to 200,000 distinct CDR3 sequences, roughly 31% seen once. The sequenced sample was PBMCs or a T cell subset sorted from them (not recorded which). The receptors were sampled from an adult woman who had mild COVID-19 (a few samples of this study predate the infection). Cell type and time point are not known. Each CDR3 is given with its conserved first and last residue. The order of the fields is CDR3 length, V gene, J gene, D gene, clone size, CDR3 protein, CDR3 DNA. D genes are given only for firm matches. Clone size, where shown, is once, few, many, or a class for clones that have expanded.

15	TRBV14	TRBJ2-2	NA	few	CASSQVDSYTGELFF	TGTGCCAGCAGCCAAGTGGACAGCTACACCGGGGAGCTGTTTTTT
15	TRBV10-3	TRBJ2-1	TRBD2	few	CAISELREAYNEQFF	TGTGCCATCAGTGAGTTGCGGGAGGCCTACAATGAGCAGTTCTTC
15	TRBV20-1	TRBJ1-5	NA	NA	CSARDGRGNNQPQHF	TGCAGTGCTAGAGATGGCAGGGGAAACAATCAGCCCCAGCATTTT
16	TRBV4-3	TRBJ2-1	NA	NA	CASSQGHGAFYNEQFF	TGCGCCAGCAGCCAAGGCCACGGGGCGTTCTACAATGAGCAGTTCTTC
15	TRBV12-3/TRBV12-4	TRBJ2-6	NA	many	CASNPDHSGANVLTF	TGTGCCAGCAACCCCGACCACTCTGGGGCCAACGTCCTGACTTTC
15	TRBV18	TRBJ1-4	TRBD1	once	CASSPPMGQNEKLFF	TGTGCCAGCTCACCACCGATGGGACAGAATGAAAAACTGTTTTTT
14	TRBV15	TRBJ1-2	NA	few	CATSVKMTGDGYTF	TGTGCCACCAGCGTAAAGATGACAGGAGATGGCTACACCTTC
14	TRBV29-1	TRBJ2-1	TRBD2	NA	CSGFGGNSYNEQFF	TGCAGCGGCTTCGGGGGGAACTCCTACAATGAGCAGTTCTTC
14	TRBV10-3	TRBJ1-5	NA	NA	CAIRPGLGNQPQHF	TGTGCCATCAGGCCGGGTCTTGGGAATCAGCCCCAGCATTTT
14	TRBV24-1	TRBJ2-7	NA	NA	CATSDLGRPYEQYF	TGTGCCACCAGTGATTTAGGACGGCCGTACGAGCAGTACTTC
15	TRBV7-2	TRBJ2-2	NA	few	CASSPDRAWTGELFF	TGTGCCAGCAGCCCGGACAGAGCCTGGACCGGGGAGCTGTTTTTT
17	TRBV6-5	TRBJ2-6	NA	NA	CASSRFQTGTGANVLTF	TGTGCCAGCAGTCGTTTTCAAACAGGGACAGGGGCCAACGTCCTGACTTTC
14	TRBV29-1	TRBJ2-7	NA	few	CSVEGQGSTYEQYF	TGCAGCGTTGAGGGCCAGGGGAGCACCTACGAGCAGTACTTC
15	TRBV12-3/TRBV12-4	TRBJ1-2	NA	once	CASSLGGGNNYGYTF	TGTGCCAGCAGCCTGGGAGGGGGAAACAACTATGGCTACACCTTC
14	TRBV12-3/TRBV12-4	TRBJ2-2	NA	NA	CASSLNSGTGELFF	TGTGCCAGCAGTTTAAACAGCGGAACCGGGGAGCTGTTTTTT
15	TRBV27	TRBJ1-1	NA	NA	CASSLYGGANTEAFF	TGTGCCAGCAGTTTATACGGGGGCGCGAACACTGAAGCTTTCTTT
12	TRBV6-5	TRBJ1-2	NA	few	CASSRGANGYTF	TGTGCCAGCAGTCGGGGGGCGAATGGCTACACCTTC
14	TRBV4-2	TRBJ1-1	NA	NA	CASSQPPGWTEAFF	TGTGCCAGCAGCCAACCCCCGGGGTGGACTGAAGCTTTCTTT
12	TRBV29-1	TRBJ1-2	NA	few	CSVEDRRYGYTF	TGCAGCGTTGAAGATCGACGCTATGGCTACACCTTC
17	TRBV6-5	TRBJ2-1	TRBD2	few	CASSYVGLAGGYNEQFF	TGTGCCAGCAGTTACGTGGGACTAGCGGGAGGTTACAATGAGCAGTTCTTC
12	TRBV30	TRBJ1-1	TRBD1	NA	CAWDREGTEAFF	TGTGCCTGGGACAGGGAGGGTACTGAAGCTTTCTTT
17	TRBV6-2/TRBV6-3	TRBJ2-3	TRBD2	few	CASSYVLSGRSTDTQYF	TGTGCCAGCAGTTACGTATTGAGCGGGAGGAGCACAGATACGCAGTATTTT
17	TRBV7-2	TRBJ2-2	NA	NA	CASSPAQRLTNTGELFF	TGTGCCAGCAGCCCAGCGCAGCGGCTTACGAACACCGGGGAGCTGTTTTTT
12	TRBV12-3/TRBV12-4	TRBJ2-7	NA	few	CASQGSSYEQYF	TGTGCCAGTCAGGGCAGCTCCTACGAGCAGTACTTC
12	TRBV7-9	TRBJ2-7	NA	once	CASSSGDYEQYF	TGTGCCAGCAGTTCAGGGGACTACGAGCAGTACTTC
15	TRBV9	TRBJ1-5	TRBD1	NA	CASSPTGMGNQPQHF	TGTGCCAGCAGCCCGACAGGGATGGGCAATCAGCCCCAGCATTTT
12	TRBV7-3	TRBJ2-1	NA	few	CASSLSPNEQFF	TGTGCCAGCAGCTTATCCCCCAATGAGCAGTTCTTC
13	TRBV24-1	TRBJ2-4	NA	NA	CATSDRWKNIQYF	TGTGCCACCAGTGACCGGTGGAAAAACATTCAGTACTTC
13	TRBV25-1	TRBJ2-7	TRBD2	NA	CASSVTSLHEQYF	TGTGCCAGCAGTGTGACTAGCCTCCACGAGCAGTACTTC
12	TRBV20-1	TRBJ1-1	TRBD1	few	CSATGTANKAFF	TGCAGTGCTACGGGGACAGCAAATAAAGCTTTCTTT
15	TRBV5-1	TRBJ1-1	NA	few	CASSLEGEENTEAFF	TGCGCCAGCAGCTTGGAGGGAGAGGAGAACACTGAAGCTTTCTTT
15	TRBV6-5	TRBJ1-2	TRBD1	NA	CASSTGQGGNYGYTF	TGTGCCAGCAGTACTGGACAGGGGGGGAACTATGGCTACACCTTC
10	TRBV29-1	TRBJ1-1	NA	few	CSVEEGRAFF	TGCAGCGTCGAGGAGGGTAGGGCTTTCTTT
16	TRBV10-3	TRBJ2-1	NA	many	CAISESTRAPQGEQFF	TGTGCCATCAGTGAGTCGACTCGGGCCCCCCAGGGTGAGCAGTTCTTC
16	TRBV7-9	TRBJ2-7	NA	NA	CASSLATGRTSYEQYF	TGTGCCAGCAGCCTCGCCACGGGACGGACCTCCTACGAGCAGTACTTC
15	TRBV27	TRBJ2-3	NA	NA	CASSPAPRRTDTQYF	TGTGCCAGCAGCCCAGCCCCCCGGCGCACAGATACGCAGTATTTT